The clone carrying this T cell receptor (beta chain) was recorded only once. The entry originates in a study of blood T cell repertoires in COVID-19. Study summary: Italy, Spain and the United States were the sources of the convalescent and acute COVID-19 samples. The cDNA or gDNA used as material had been derived from T cells, B-cell-depleted T cells, or PBMCs.

V was clipped by 6 bases and J by 4 bases, with 23 bases between them. CDR3 length equals 17 residues. The germline V gene encodes CDR1 LNHDA and CDR2 SQIVND (reference sequence). Authors' processing steps: How many nucleated cells were present was estimated from reference gene primer amplification. Method: immunoSEQ multiplex PCR; TCRdb's copy keeps in-frame clones and lacks some. For V, J and clone size, that table is used; D and trimming come from the DNA. The table shows 110,000 to 150,000 clones, with about four fifths occurring only once. The receptor comes from a woman between 18 and 29 years old who had been exposed to COVID-19. The chain is built from TRBV19 and TRBJ2-3; D unclear. Sequenced material: PBMCs or T cells enriched from blood (not recorded which). The CDR3 sequence is CASRRKVPTLTADTQYF. CDR3 DNA sequence: TGTGCCAGTAGGAGGAAGGTCCCGACCTTGACCGCAGATACGCAGTATTTT.